This entry lists 27 T cell receptor beta chains sequenced from one sample in a study of cytomegalovirus exposure and HLA in healthy donors. The PCR contained 60 Vbeta and 13 Jbeta primers. Here immunoSEQ multiplex PCR was the method, and the copy in TCRdb shows in-frame clones only, minus some. The sample has over 150,000 clones; around four fifths are singletons. Sequencing was performed on PBMCs. The receptors here all came from a woman aged 60-75 years in good health and CMV-seropositive.

The V call is TRBV15, the J call TRBJ2-5; TRBD1 might be the D (5 bases). The CDR3 contains 14 residues. Per germline, CDR1 LNHNV and CDR2 YYDKDF (reference sequence). V was shortened by 0 bases and J by 5 bases, with 10 bases between the two germline ends. The chain's CDR3 is CATSRDQGWETQYF. CDR3 DNA: TGTGCCACCAGCAGAGATCAGGGTTGGGAGACCCAGTACTTC.

This clone was picked up one time. The chain employs TRBV27 and TRBJ1-2; 9 bases align to TRBD1. The length of the CDR3 is 13 residues. Germline values: CDR1 MNHEY, CDR2 SMNVEV (reference sequence). The ends lost 5 bases at V and 8 bases at J; junction bases unmatched: 6. CDR3 sequence reads: CASSPRTGDGYTF. DNA of the CDR3: TGTGCCAGCAGTCCAAGGACAGGGGACGGCTACACCTTC.

This chain joins TRBV7-9 and TRBJ1-1, with 7 bases aligning to TRBD1. The V and J ends lost 3 bases and 5 bases, in that order; junction bases with no gene match: 12. The germline CDR1 and CDR2 sequences are SEHNR and FQNEAQ (reference sequence). There are 16 residues in the CDR3. As DNA, the CDR3 is TGTGCCAGCAGCTTCATCCCCGACAGGGCTGGAACTGAAGCTTTCTTT. It encodes CASSFIPDRAGTEAFF.

The chain uses TRBV7-3 and TRBJ2-1; TRBD2 aligns across 11 bases. The germline V gene encodes CDR1 SGHTA and CDR2 FQGTGA. J lost 7 bases, V lost 1 base, and 12 bases had no gene match. The CDR3 is 18 residues long. The CDR3 loop reads CASSLRMGLAAGENEQFF. The CDR3 DNA is TGTGCCAGCAGCTTAAGAATGGGACTAGCGGCTGGAGAGAATGAGCAGTTCTTC.

This CDR3 is CASSIDRLAGYSYNEQFF. The CDR3 bases are TGTGCCAGTAGTATAGATCGGCTAGCGGGCTACTCCTACAATGAGCAGTTCTTC. The rearrangement links TRBV19 to TRBJ2-1, with 8 positions matching TRBD2. This CDR3 is 18 amino acids long. The junction had 7 bases not matched to a gene; V was cut back by 0 bases and J by 0 bases. The V gene's germline CDR1 is LNHDA and CDR2 SQIVND (reference sequence).

A single count supports this clone. The gene calls are TRBV11-2 and TRBJ2-2; 7 bases line up with TRBD2. CDR1 and CDR2 from the germline V gene are SGHAT and FQNNGV. CDR3 size: 15 residues. V lost 3 bases, J lost 5 bases, and 6 bases stayed unmatched. CDR3 region: CASSFPLSGTGELFF. The CDR3 nucleotides are TGTGCCAGCAGCTTCCCCCTTAGCGGGACCGGGGAGCTGTTTTTT.

The chain recombines TRBV30 with TRBJ2-5; possible D gene TRBD1, 5 bases. The germline V gene has CDR1 GTSNPN and CDR2 SVGIG (reference sequence). The CDR3 runs 13 residues. Trimming took off 1 base at V and 1 base at J, with 7 bases between the two ends. CDR3 region: CAWSGRVQETQYF. The CDR3 nucleotides are TGTGCCTGGAGTGGCAGGGTCCAAGAGACCCAGTACTTC.

This rearrangement joins TRBV18 to TRBJ1-2, with a weak D call TRBD1 (6 bases). The CDR3 is 15 residues long. From germline, CDR1 is KGHSH and CDR2 LQKENI. V shed 2 bases and J shed 8 bases, with 18 bases lying between them. CDR3 coding DNA: TGTGCCAGCTCACCAACTGGGGGGGCGCAGGTCGGCTACACCTTC. It codes for CASSPTGGAQVGYTF.

This clone was seen more than once but under ten times. This rearrangement joins TRBV5-1 to TRBJ1-4; 10 nucleotides line up with TRBD1. The CDR3 totals 15 residues. Germline V gene data show CDR1 as SGHRS and CDR2 as YFSETQ. J gave up 5 bases and V 3 bases, and 4 bases lay outside the gene matches. The CDR3 here is CASSSKTGGNEKLFF. CDR3 in DNA: TGCGCCAGCAGCTCGAAGACAGGGGGCAATGAAAAACTGTTTTTT.

In its sample, this clone was seen a few times. The CDR3 region is CSVQPGSPGGPQHF. DNA for the CDR3: TGCAGCGTTCAGCCGGGATCCCCAGGAGGGCCCCAGCATTTT. The V and J genes are TRBV29-1 and TRBJ1-5; D remains unclear. This CDR3 has 14 residues. Trimming stripped 5 bases from V and 9 bases from J, with 20 bases between. Germline V gene lookup returns CDR1 SQVTM and CDR2 ANQGSEA.

This clone was picked up a small number of times. The V and J genes are TRBV7-7 and TRBJ2-6; 8 nucleotides agree with TRBD1. V was clipped by 6 bases and J by 2 bases; unmatched bases: 6. The germline V gene encodes CDR1 SSHAT and CDR2 FNYEAQ (reference sequence). The CDR3 loop spans 16 amino acids. CDR3 nucleotide sequence: TGTGCCAGCAGTTTGGCAGGGGGCGCTGGGGCCAACGTCCTGACTTTC. This codes for CASSLAGGAGANVLTF.

J is TRBJ2-5 and V is TRBV15; TRBD2 aligns across 11 bases. Germline loops: CDR1 LNHNV, CDR2 YYDKDF (reference sequence). Trimming took 5 bases from V and 11 from J; bases not matched to a gene: 13. This CDR3 has 15 amino acids. The CDR3, as DNA: TGTGCCACCAGCTATGGGACTAGCGGAGAGGGATCACAGTACTTC. This codes for CATSYGTSGEGSQYF.

The chain links TRBV2 to TRBJ1-4; no reliable D call. V lost 0 bases and J lost 4, with 12 bases in between. This CDR3 spans 16 amino acids. Germline values: CDR1 SNHLY, CDR2 FYNNEI. CDR3 protein: CASSEANRYGNEKLFF. The CDR3 region has the DNA TGTGCCAGCAGTGAAGCAAACCGGTACGGTAATGAAAAACTGTTTTTT.

The V and J genes are TRBV29-1 and TRBJ2-1; 11 positions match TRBD2. Looked up from germline, CDR1 is SQVTM and CDR2 is ANQGSEA. The CDR3 runs to 15 residues. The V and J ends lost 4 bases and 7 bases, in that order; junction bases with no gene match: 9. For the CDR3, the DNA is TGCAGCGTTGTGGTACTAGCGGGAGTGGGGAATGAGCAGTTCTTC. Its translation: CSVVVLAGVGNEQFF.

This chain links TRBV2 with TRBJ2-5; a weak D match, TRBD2 (6 bases). The CDR3 has 14 amino acids. Trimming cost V 0 bases and J 4 bases, with 9 bases left between them. Germline CDR1 reads SNHLY; CDR2 reads FYNNEI. The CDR3 spells CASSEAGGSETQYF. DNA of the CDR3: TGTGCCAGCAGTGAAGCGGGGGGATCAGAGACCCAGTACTTC.

The chain has TRBV2 and TRBJ1-5; 12 nucleotides match TRBD1. The CDR3 is 15 amino acids. Germline V gene lookup returns CDR1 SNHLY and CDR2 FYNNEI. With 6 bases clipped from V and 7 bases from J, the junction kept 7 bases outside the gene matches. CDR3 in amino acids: CASRGTGGLRQPQHF. CDR3 DNA: TGTGCCAGCAGGGGGACAGGGGGCTTACGGCAGCCCCAGCATTTT.

This clone was observed once. The chain uses TRBV5-1 and TRBJ1-2; a possible D gene is TRBD1 (5 bases). CDR1 is SGHRS, CDR2 YFSETQ, per germline. V lost 4 bases and J 5 bases, leaving 21 bases between the germline ends. This CDR3 is 16 amino acids long. The CDR3 DNA follows: TGCGCCAGCAGCCATGGGACTTCCGTCGGACTATATGGCTACACCTTC. Its protein is CASSHGTSVGLYGYTF.

The V gene is TRBV27, the J gene TRBJ2-3; no definite D call. CDR1 and CDR2 (germline): MNHEY, SMNVEV (reference sequence). This CDR3 has 14 amino acids. The V and J ends lost 3 bases and 0 bases respectively, with 7 bases between them. As DNA, the CDR3 is TGTGCCAGCAGTTTTATCTCTAGCACAGATACGCAGTATTTT. Translated, it gives CASSFISSTDTQYF.

The chain couples TRBV25-1 to TRBJ2-1; maybe TRBD2 (6 bases). This CDR3 is 14 amino acids long. Germline V gene sequence: CDR1 MGHDK, CDR2 SYGVNS. Deletions cut 3 bases from V and 9 bases from J, with 15 bases between. CDR3 region: CASSDPGLNFEQFF. The CDR3 DNA reads TGTGCCAGCAGTGACCCAGGACTAAATTTTGAGCAGTTCTTC.

This clone has just one count. The chain uses TRBV29-1 and TRBJ2-3, with TRBD1 matching 7 bases. This CDR3 has 14 residues. Germline CDR1 SQVTM, CDR2 ANQGSEA. V was pared by 4 bases and J by 3 bases, with 7 bases of the junction left unmatched. For the CDR3, the DNA is TGCAGCGTTGTAATTGACAGGGCGACAGATACGCAGTATTTT. Its translation: CSVVIDRATDTQYF.

This sequence joins TRBV4-2 and TRBJ1-4, with a possible D match to TRBD1 (5 bases). The CDR3 runs to 18 residues. The germline V gene has CDR1 LGHNA and CDR2 YNFKEQ. Trimming pared 1 base from V and 4 bases from J, leaving 19 bases between. The CDR3 DNA reads as TGTGCCAGCAGCCAAGTCGGGGGTCTCCCGACACTTAATGAAAAACTGTTTTTT. Residues: CASSQVGGLPTLNEKLFF.

The V call is TRBV6-4, the J call TRBJ2-7; TRBD1 matches 7 bases. Germline lookup yields CDR1 MRHNA and CDR2 SNTAGT. CDR3 length: 15 amino acids. V dropped 6 bases and J dropped 9; count of bases not matched to a gene: 17. Here the CDR3 DNA reads TGTGCCAGCAGACATCCGGGACAGCCAACCGGCAGGCAGTACTTC. Its translation is CASRHPGQPTGRQYF.

The chain joins TRBV25-1 to TRBJ1-1, with 10 bases matching TRBD1. The germline V gene has CDR1 MGHDK and CDR2 SYGVNS. The CDR3 is made up of 16 amino acids. Germline trimming cut 5 bases from V and 7 bases from J; bases unmatched to any gene: 13. CDR3 loop: CASSSFSGDRGREAFF. In DNA, the CDR3 is TGTGCCAGCAGTTCCTTTTCCGGGGACAGGGGCCGTGAAGCTTTCTTT.

This chain uses TRBV6-5 with TRBJ2-3; no reliable D call. Trimming removed 5 bases at V and 4 bases at J, with 4 bases between. This CDR3 is built from 11 residues. Germline assignment: CDR1 MNHEY and CDR2 SVGAGI. The CDR3 sequence: CASSTSDTQYF. CDR3 coding DNA: TGTGCCAGCAGTACATCAGATACGCAGTATTTT.

There are a few counts of this clone. J is TRBJ1-2 and V is TRBV11-2, with D possibly matching TRBD1 (6 bases). The germline V and J ends were trimmed by 4 bases and 5 bases, with 14 bases remaining between them. The CDR3 runs to 14 residues. Looked up from germline, CDR1 is SGHAT and CDR2 is FQNNGV. CDR3 nucleotides: TGTGCCAGCAGCTCTAGGGGGGGTTGGTATGGCTACACCTTC. It codes for CASSSRGGWYGYTF.

J is TRBJ1-1 and V is TRBV11-2; D remains unclear. There are 13 residues in the CDR3. V lost 5 bases, J lost 3 bases, and 10 bases lay in between. The germline V gene has CDR1 SGHAT and CDR2 FQNNGV. In nucleotides, the CDR3 is TGTGCCAGCAGCGCCAGAGGAGACACTGAAGCTTTCTTT. Its protein is CASSARGDTEAFF.

In its sample, this clone was seen a few times. The chain uses TRBV21-1 and TRBJ2-2; TRBD2, the table's D call, was not compared with the DNA. TRBV21-1 is recorded as a pseudogene. The CDR3 has 20 residues. CDR3: CASSKETRLAGGRNTGELFF. The CDR3 DNA reads TGTGCCAGCAGCAAAGAGACGCGGCTAGCGGGAGGTAGAAACACCGGGGAGCTGTTTTTT.